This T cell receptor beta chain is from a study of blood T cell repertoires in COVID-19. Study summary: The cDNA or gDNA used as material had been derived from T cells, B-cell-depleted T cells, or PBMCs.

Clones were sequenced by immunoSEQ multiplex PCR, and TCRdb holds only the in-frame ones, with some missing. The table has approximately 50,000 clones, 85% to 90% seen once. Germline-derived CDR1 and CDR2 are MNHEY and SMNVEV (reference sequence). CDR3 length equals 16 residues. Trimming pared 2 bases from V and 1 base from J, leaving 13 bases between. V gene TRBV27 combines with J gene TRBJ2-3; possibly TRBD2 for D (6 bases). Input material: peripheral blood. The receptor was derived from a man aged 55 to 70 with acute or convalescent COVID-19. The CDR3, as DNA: TGTGCCAGCAGTTTAGGCGGGACTCGAGGCACAGATACGCAGTATTTT. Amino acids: CASSLGGTRGTDTQYF.